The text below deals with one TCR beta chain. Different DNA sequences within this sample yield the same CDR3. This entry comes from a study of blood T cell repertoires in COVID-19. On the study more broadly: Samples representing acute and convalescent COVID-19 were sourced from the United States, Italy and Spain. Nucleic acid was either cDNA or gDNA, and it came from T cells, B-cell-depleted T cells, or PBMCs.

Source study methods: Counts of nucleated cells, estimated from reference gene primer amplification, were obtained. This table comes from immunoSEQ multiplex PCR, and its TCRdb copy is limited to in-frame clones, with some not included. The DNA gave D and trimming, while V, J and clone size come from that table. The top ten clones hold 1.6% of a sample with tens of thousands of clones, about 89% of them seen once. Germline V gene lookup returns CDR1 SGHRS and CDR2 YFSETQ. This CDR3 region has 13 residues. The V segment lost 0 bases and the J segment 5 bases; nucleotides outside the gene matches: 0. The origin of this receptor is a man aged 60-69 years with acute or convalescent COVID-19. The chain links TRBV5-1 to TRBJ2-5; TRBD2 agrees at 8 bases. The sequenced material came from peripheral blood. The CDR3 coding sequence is TGCGCCAGCAGCTTGGCGGGGGGGGAGACCCAGTACTTC. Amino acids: CASSLAGGETQYF.